The clone carrying this T cell receptor beta chain showed up just a few times. Its antigen is unknown. Libraries were prepared by immunoSEQ multiplex PCR; TCRdb keeps only in-frame clonotypes and omits some of them. The sample shows more than 13,000 clones, approximately 80% of them seen only once. This entry is derived from a study of follicular helper T cells after annual influenza vaccination. Broader study findings: Change in circulating plasmablasts correlated with ICOS+CD38+ cTfh clonality change.

CDR1 is SEHNR, CDR2 FQNEAQ, per germline (reference sequence). The V and J ends lost 5 bases and 4 bases, in that order; junction bases with no gene match: 11. CDR3 length: 16 amino acids. This sample's time point: 2015-2016 season, pre-vaccination. Excluded were substance abuse, HIV/AIDS, active cancer, immunomodulatory drugs and active illness. The receptor was derived from an adult who received the influenza vaccine. V gene TRBV7-9 combines with J gene TRBJ2-7, with TRBD1 identical over 10 bases. The sample here was CXCR5- memory CD4+ T cells sorted from blood, taken on the day of influenza vaccination. CDR3 sequence: CASSPPPGTGEYEQYF. The DNA of the CDR3 is TGTGCCAGCAGCCCACCTCCGGGGACAGGGGAATACGAGCAGTACTTC.